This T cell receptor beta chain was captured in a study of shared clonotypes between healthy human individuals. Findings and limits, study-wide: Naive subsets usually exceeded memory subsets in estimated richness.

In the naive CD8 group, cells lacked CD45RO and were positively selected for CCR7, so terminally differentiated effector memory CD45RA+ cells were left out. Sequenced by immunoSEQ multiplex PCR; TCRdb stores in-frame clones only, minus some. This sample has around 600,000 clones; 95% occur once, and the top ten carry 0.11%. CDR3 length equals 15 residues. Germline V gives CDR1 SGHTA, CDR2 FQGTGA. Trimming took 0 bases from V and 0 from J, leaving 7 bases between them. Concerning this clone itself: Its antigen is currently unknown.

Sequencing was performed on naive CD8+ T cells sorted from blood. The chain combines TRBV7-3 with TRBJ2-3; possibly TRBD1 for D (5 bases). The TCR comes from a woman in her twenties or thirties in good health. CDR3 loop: CASSLTGASTDTQYF. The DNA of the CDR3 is TGTGCCAGCAGCTTAACTGGGGCCAGCACAGATACGCAGTATTTT.